A single sample is the source of the 30 T cell receptor beta chains below, sequenced in a study of CD8+CD57+ T cells in acquired aplastic anemia. The study profiled TCR beta VDJ and CDR3 using genomic DNA as template. From the reads, TCRdb called clonotypes with MiXCR, one entry per CDR3 protein. The table has about 40,000 distinct CDR3 sequences, 68% seen once. Specimen: sorted CD4+, CD8+, or CD8+CD57+ T cells (not recorded which) from PBMCs. Receptors originate from a human donor in good health, serving as a control.

The chain uses TRBV9 and TRBJ1-5; 11 bases fit TRBD1. V was pared by 2 bases and J by 0 bases, with 4 bases of the junction left unmatched. Germline V gene lookup returns CDR1 SGDLS and CDR2 YYNGEE. The CDR3 has 17 amino acids. The CDR3 loop is CASSVGQGADSNQPQHF. The CDR3 DNA is TGTGCCAGCAGCGTTGGACAGGGGGCTGATAGCAATCAGCCCCAGCATTTT. Using reference TRBV9 and TRBJ1-5 for the parts outside the CDR3, the full variable domain is DSGVTQTPKHLITATGQRVTLRCSPRSGDLSVYWYQQSLDQGLQFLIQYYNGEERAKGNILERFSAQQFPDLHSELNLSSLELGDSALYFCASSVGQGADSNQPQHFGDGTRLSIL.

This clonotype qualifies as medium-sized. The chain is built from TRBV10-3 and TRBJ2-1, with D tentatively TRBD2 (5 bases). CDR1 ENHRY and CDR2 SYGVKD come from the germline V gene. The V end lost 8 bases, the J end lost 5 bases, and 10 bases lay between the germline ends. This CDR3 comprises 12 residues. CDR3 nucleotide sequence: TGTGCCATCGAACGGGGAGACAATGAGCAGTTCTTC. Its translation is CAIERGDNEQFF.

The chain carries TRBV20-1 and TRBJ2-7, with TRBD1 matching over 7 bases. After removal of 1 base from V and 1 base from J, the junction contained 1 base not matched to a gene. The CDR3 contains 13 residues. CDR1 and CDR2 (germline): DFQATT, SNEGSKA (reference sequence). CDR3 nucleotide sequence: TGCAGTGCTAGAGTGACAGGGTCCTACGAGCAGTACTTC. It translates to CSARVTGSYEQYF.

This clonotype has a handful of counts. The chain is built from TRBV7-2 and TRBJ2-7; D unresolved. V lost 5 bases and J lost 0, with 8 bases in between. CDR3 length: 13 residues. Germline CDR1 SGHTA, CDR2 FQGNSA. The CDR3 DNA follows: TGTGCCAGCAGCCCACCGAGCTCCTACGAGCAGTACTTC. It translates to CASSPPSSYEQYF. Combining the CDR3 with reference TRBV7-2 and TRBJ2-7 gives the whole variable domain GAGVSQSPSNKVTEKGKDVELRCDPISGHTALYWYRQSLGQGLEFLIYFQGNSAPDKSGLPSDRFSAERTGGSVSTLTIQRTQQEDSAVYLCASSPPSSYEQYFGPGTRLTVT.

This clonotype has a handful of counts. One junction end does not reproduce the germline sequence, and a read error may be involved. This chain uses TRBV7-7 with TRBJ2-7; 9 bases align to TRBD1. The CDR3 sequence is 14 residues long. Germline loops: CDR1 SSHAT, CDR2 FNYEAQ (reference sequence). CDR3 nucleotide sequence: TGTGCTAGCATCCCTGGGACAGGGCCCTACGAGCAGTACTTC. It yields the protein CASIPGTGPYEQYF.

The chain combines TRBV20-1 with TRBJ1-1; 7 nucleotides agree with TRBD1. Germline values: CDR1 DFQATT, CDR2 SNEGSKA (reference sequence). The CDR3 length is 13 residues. The CDR3 coding sequence is TGCAGCATTAGGGGGCGGGTGGACGTCGAAGCTTTCTTT. Its protein product is CSIRGRVDVEAFF.

Ten or more counts support this clonotype. V usage is TRBV4-1 and J usage is TRBJ2-7; D is ambiguous. The germline gives CDR1 MGHRA, CDR2 YSYEKL. The CDR3 consists of 14 residues. V shed 0 bases and J shed 3 bases, with 9 bases lying between them. As DNA, the CDR3 is TGCGCCAGCAGCCAAGAGAAACACTACTACGAGCAGTACTTC. This sequence encodes CASSQEKHYYEQYF.

Many counts were recorded for this clonotype. The gene calls are TRBV2 and TRBJ2-2; a weak D match, TRBD1 (5 bases). Germline CDR1 SNHLY, CDR2 FYNNEI. CDR3 length: 15 amino acids. Trimming removed 6 bases at V and 4 bases at J, with 15 bases between. The CDR3 nucleotides are TGTGCCAGCAGCCGGCAGGGTGGTATCACCGGGGAGCTGTTTTTT. Translation gives CASSRQGGITGELFF. Using reference TRBV2 and TRBJ2-2 for the parts outside the CDR3, the full variable domain is EPEVTQTPSHQVTQMGQEVILRCVPISNHLYFYWYRQILGQKVEFLVSFYNNEISEKSEIFDDQFSVERPDGSNFTLKIRSTKLEDSAMYFCASSRQGGITGELFFGEGSRLTVL.

This rearrangement joins TRBV7-6 to TRBJ2-2, with D perhaps matching TRBD1 (5 bases). Germline-derived CDR1 and CDR2 are SGHVS and FNYEAQ. Trimming shortened V by 5 bases and J by 1 base, and 11 bases separated the two germline ends. The CDR3 length is 15 residues. CDR3: CASSMGQGNTGELFF. The CDR3 region has the DNA TGTGCCAGCAGCATGGGGCAGGGGAACACCGGGGAGCTGTTTTTT.

This clonotype has a handful of counts. This sequence joins TRBV29-1 and TRBJ2-2, with D possibly being TRBD1 (5 bases). Germline V gene data show CDR1 as SQVTM and CDR2 as ANQGSEA. The CDR3 spans 12 residues. Trimming took 4 bases from V and 6 from J, leaving 9 bases between them. CDR3 loop: CSVVKGAGELFF. CDR3 DNA sequence: TGCAGCGTTGTTAAAGGGGCCGGGGAGCTGTTTTTT.

The rearrangement joins TRBV10-3 to TRBJ2-3, with TRBD2 matching over 7 bases. The CDR3 is 15 amino acids. The V gene's germline CDR1 is ENHRY and CDR2 SYGVKD. The V and J ends lost 4 bases and 4 bases, in that order; junction bases with no gene match: 8. In DNA form, the CDR3 reads TGTGCCATCAGTGTTTGGGGGGGGACCTCAGATACGCAGTATTTT. It is translated as CAISVWGGTSDTQYF.

The chain joins TRBV20-1 to TRBJ2-3; possibly TRBD2 for D (5 bases). The CDR3 length is 16 residues. Germline-derived CDR1 and CDR2 are DFQATT and SNEGSKA (reference sequence). V dropped 1 base and J dropped 2 bases, with 16 bases sitting between them. This chain's CDR3 is CSARVGGLALTDTQYF. Written as DNA, the CDR3 is TGCAGTGCTAGAGTGGGCGGGCTAGCCCTCACAGATACGCAGTATTTT.

This chain connects TRBV19 to TRBJ2-7; a possible D gene is TRBD1 (5 bases). V was clipped by 8 bases and J by 6 bases, with 14 bases between them. The CDR3 has 12 residues. CDR1 and CDR2 (germline): LNHDA, SQIVND (reference sequence). The CDR3 loop reads CASDTGLAEQYF. The DNA for the CDR3 is TGTGCCAGTGATACAGGTTTGGCCGAGCAGTACTTC.

As to this clonotype: One end of the junction fails to match germline, which may point to a read error. This rearrangement joins TRBV4-1 to TRBJ2-2; D is unclear. This CDR3 is 19 amino acids long. CDR1 and CDR2 from the germline V gene are MGHRA and YSYEKL. The CDR3 loop is CASSQVPTSRTPNTRELFF. As DNA, the CDR3 is TGCGCCAGCAGCCAAGTTCCAACCAGCAGAACGCCGAACACCAGGGAGCTGTTTTTT.

This clonotype was observed a handful of times. A much larger clonotype is one base distant, so this may be a read error. The chain employs TRBV30 and TRBJ2-7, with 7 bases aligning to TRBD1. The CDR3 sequence is 15 residues long. Germline CDR1 is GTSNPN and CDR2 is SVGIG (reference sequence). CDR3 sequence (DNA): TGTGCCTGGAGTTGGGGGACGGACAGGCCCTACGGGCAGTACTTC. Translation gives CAWSWGTDRPYGQYF.

The chain uses TRBV7-3 and TRBJ2-5; TRBD2 aligns across 7 bases. The CDR3 length is 13 residues. V shed 5 bases and J 4 bases; nucleotides not matched to a gene: 4. CDR1 is SGHTA, CDR2 FQGTGA, per germline. The CDR3: CASSHGGGETQYF. In nucleotides, the CDR3 is TGTGCCAGCAGCCATGGGGGGGGAGAGACCCAGTACTTC.

This clonotype is termed medium-sized (0.01 to 0.1%). The chain carries TRBV7-9 and TRBJ2-7, with 10 bases matching TRBD1. With V trimmed by 5 bases and J by 4 bases, 8 bases remained unmatched. CDR3 length: 15 residues. Per germline, CDR1 SEHNR and CDR2 FQNEAQ (reference sequence). CDR3 sequence reads: CASSKPGQGSYEQYF. CDR3 DNA: TGTGCCAGCAGCAAGCCGGGACAGGGGTCATACGAGCAGTACTTC.

There are a few counts of this clonotype. The V call is TRBV7-9, the J call TRBJ1-1; TRBD1 matches at 7 bases. Per germline, CDR1 SEHNR and CDR2 FQNEAQ (reference sequence). The CDR3 spans 14 residues. The ends lost 6 bases at V and 0 bases at J; junction bases unmatched: 4. CDR3 DNA sequence: TGTGCCAGCAGACAAGGACAGGTGAACACTGAAGCTTTCTTT. It translates to CASRQGQVNTEAFF.

This clonotype was recorded at least ten times. The chain employs TRBV6-1 and TRBJ2-7, with 8 bases lining up with TRBD1. The germline gives CDR1 MNHNS, CDR2 SASEGT. After removal of 5 bases from V and 0 bases from J, the junction contained 3 bases not matched to a gene. The CDR3 has 14 amino acids. CDR3 nucleotides: TGTGCCAGCAGTATCGACAGGGGCTCCTACGAGCAGTACTTC. This sequence encodes CASSIDRGSYEQYF.

V and J are TRBV20-1 and TRBJ1-2; perhaps TRBD1 as D (5 bases). Looked up from germline, CDR1 is DFQATT and CDR2 is SNEGSKA (reference sequence). The CDR3 runs to 14 residues. V dropped 6 bases and J dropped 5 bases, with 19 bases sitting between them. CDR3 nucleotide sequence: TGCAGTGCGCCGGACCTCCGGGGGTATTATGGCTACACCTTC. Amino acid sequence: CSAPDLRGYYGYTF.

This clonotype was recorded a few times. The chain recombines TRBV29-1 with TRBJ1-1, with 11 nucleotides matching TRBD1. The CDR3 extends over 13 amino acids. Trimming at V came to 6 bases and at J to 3 bases, leaving 3 bases not matched to a gene. In germline, CDR1 is SQVTM, CDR2 ANQGSEA. The CDR3 region is CSVRGQGDTEAFF. CDR3 bases: TGCAGCGTGCGGGGACAGGGGGACACTGAAGCTTTCTTT.

The V and J genes are TRBV5-1 and TRBJ2-3; 7 bases are a match to TRBD1. Germline loops: CDR1 SGHRS, CDR2 YFSETQ. The CDR3 is made up of 14 amino acids. The J segment lost 2 bases and the V segment lost 4 bases, leaving 4 bases of the junction unmatched. The CDR3 bases are TGCGCCAGCAGCAGGGACAGAATCACAGATACGCAGTATTTT. It translates to CASSRDRITDTQYF.

V gene TRBV11-1 combines with J gene TRBJ1-2; D may be TRBD1 (5 bases). CDR1 is SGHAT and CDR2 is FQDESV in the germline V gene (reference sequence). V was trimmed by 6 bases and J by 8 bases, leaving 25 bases between them. The CDR3 is made up of 16 amino acids. The CDR3 coding sequence is TGTGCCAGCAGTGACGAGGTTGGGGCGTCGGTACTCGGCTACACCTTC. Translating gives CASSDEVGASVLGYTF.

The chain uses TRBV19 and TRBJ2-3; no reliable D call. Trimming took off 5 bases at V and 2 bases at J, with 8 bases between the two ends. Germline CDR1 and CDR2: LNHDA and SQIVND (reference sequence). CDR3 size: 13 residues. CDR3 amino acids: CASSYTITDTQYF. The CDR3 DNA reads TGTGCCAGTAGTTACACAATCACAGATACGCAGTATTTT.

Here the CDR3 reads CATSRVDREYGYTF. CDR3 DNA: TGTGCCACCAGCAGAGTAGACAGGGAATACGGCTACACCTTC. The chain recombines TRBV15 with TRBJ1-2; the match to TRBD1 covers 7 bases. The CDR3 extends over 14 amino acids. Germline assignment: CDR1 LNHNV and CDR2 YYDKDF (reference sequence). V dropped 1 base and J dropped 8; count of bases not matched to a gene: 7.

The gene calls are TRBV19 and TRBJ1-4; D unclear. Per germline, CDR1 LNHDA and CDR2 SQIVND (reference sequence). Between the trimmed V and J ends, which lost 6 bases and 5 bases, there was a span of 13 bases. There are 14 residues in the CDR3. This chain's CDR3 is CASREAAPNEKLFF. The CDR3, as DNA: TGTGCCAGTAGGGAGGCTGCACCGAATGAAAAACTGTTTTTT.

On this clonotype itself: The CDR3 does not close with the conserved phenylalanine or tryptophan, likely indicating a read error. J is TRBJ1-5 and V is TRBV12-3 or TRBV12-4; the D gene is possibly TRBD1 (6 bases). V was trimmed by 5 bases and J by 1 base, leaving 15 bases between them. The CDR3 runs to 16 residues. This chain's CDR3 is CASSTQGLGSNQPQHL. CDR3 sequence (DNA): TGTGCCAGCAGTACACAGGGTTTGGGAAGCAATCAGCCCCAGCATCTT.

This clonotype was recorded a few times. The chain employs TRBV19 and TRBJ1-6, with TRBD1 matching over 8 bases. This CDR3 contains 16 residues. The trim removed 5 bases at V and 7 bases at J, leaving 10 bases unmatched. CDR1 and CDR2 (germline): LNHDA, SQIVND (reference sequence). CDR3 nucleotide sequence: TGTGCCAGTAGTCCCAGACTAGGACAGGGCAATTCACCCCTCCACTTT. This codes for CASSPRLGQGNSPLHF.

V and J are TRBV15 and TRBJ2-7; 7 bases are shared with TRBD1. The J segment lost 1 base and the V segment lost 1 base, leaving 4 bases of the junction unmatched. The CDR3 contains 15 residues. Germline CDR1 is LNHNV and CDR2 is YYDKDF (reference sequence). CDR3 sequence reads: CATSRVVDRSYEQYF. The CDR3 nucleotides are TGTGCCACCAGCAGAGTGGTGGACAGGTCCTACGAGCAGTACTTC.

The genes are TRBV11-2 and TRBJ2-1; 10 nucleotides agree with TRBD1. The CDR3 loop spans 15 amino acids. Germline-derived CDR1 and CDR2 are SGHAT and FQNNGV. Trimming cost V 6 bases and J 3 bases; bases outside gene matches: 5. The CDR3 sequence: CASSRRDRGYNEQFF. The CDR3, as DNA: TGTGCCAGCAGTCGTAGGGACAGGGGCTACAATGAGCAGTTCTTC. Supplemented by reference TRBV11-2 and TRBJ2-1, the full variable domain reads EAGVAQSPRYKIIEKRQSVAFWCNPISGHATLYWYQQILGQGPKLLIQFQNNGVVDDSQLPKDRFSAERLKGVDSTLKIQPAKLEDSAVYLCASSRRDRGYNEQFFGPGTRLTVL.